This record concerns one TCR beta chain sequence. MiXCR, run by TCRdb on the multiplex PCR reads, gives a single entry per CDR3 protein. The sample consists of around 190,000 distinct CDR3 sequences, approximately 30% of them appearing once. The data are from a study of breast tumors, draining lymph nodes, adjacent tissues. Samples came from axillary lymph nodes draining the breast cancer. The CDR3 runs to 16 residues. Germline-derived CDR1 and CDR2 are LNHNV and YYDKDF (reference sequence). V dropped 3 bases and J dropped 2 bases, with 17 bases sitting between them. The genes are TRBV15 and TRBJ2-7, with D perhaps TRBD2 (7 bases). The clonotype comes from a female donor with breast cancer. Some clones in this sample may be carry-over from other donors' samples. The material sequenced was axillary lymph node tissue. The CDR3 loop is CATSSLGAGETYEQYF. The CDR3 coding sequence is TGTGCCACCAGCAGCTTGGGGGCGGGGGAGACCTACGAGCAGTACTTC.